This T cell receptor (beta chain) emerged from a study of shared clonotypes between healthy human individuals. Study summary: Per-donor plates numbered three CD4 naive, three CD4 memory, two CD8 naive and one CD8 memory.

Germline loops: CDR1 SEHNR, CDR2 FQNEAQ (reference sequence). The CDR3 loop spans 13 amino acids. Trimming shortened V by 1 base and J by 3 bases, and 6 bases separated the two germline ends. Every donor, a Caucasian adult, lived in Nashville, Tennessee. TCRdb keeps only in-frame clones here, not all; method: immunoSEQ multiplex PCR. The repertoire holds around 2.5 million clones, with approximately 93% as singletons. The clonotype was recovered from a man between 18 and 29 years old in good health. Some clones in this sample may be carry-over from other donors' samples. The chain links TRBV7-9 to TRBJ1-1; D gene ambiguous. The sequencing input was naive CD4+ T cells from PBMCs. Subset indicated: CD45RA+ positively selected. CDR3 in amino acids: CASSLGTDTEAFF. The CDR3 region has the DNA TGTGCCAGCAGCTTAGGGACGGACACTGAAGCTTTCTTT.